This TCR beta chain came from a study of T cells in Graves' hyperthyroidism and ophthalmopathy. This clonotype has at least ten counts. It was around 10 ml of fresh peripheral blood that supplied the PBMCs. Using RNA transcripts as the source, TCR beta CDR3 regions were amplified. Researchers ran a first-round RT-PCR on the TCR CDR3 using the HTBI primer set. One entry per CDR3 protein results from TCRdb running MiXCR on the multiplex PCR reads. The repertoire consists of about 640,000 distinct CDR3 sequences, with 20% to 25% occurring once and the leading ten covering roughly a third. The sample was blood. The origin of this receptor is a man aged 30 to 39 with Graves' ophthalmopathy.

The CDR3 nucleotides are TGTGCCAGCAGCCCCATGTCGCCTAAGACCGGCTACACCTTC. As protein: CASSPMSPKTGYTF. This chain links TRBV6-1 with TRBJ1-2; no clear D. Looked up from germline, CDR1 is MNHNS and CDR2 is SASEGT. CDR3 length equals 14 residues. V was shortened by 6 bases and J by 8 bases, with 19 bases between the two germline ends.